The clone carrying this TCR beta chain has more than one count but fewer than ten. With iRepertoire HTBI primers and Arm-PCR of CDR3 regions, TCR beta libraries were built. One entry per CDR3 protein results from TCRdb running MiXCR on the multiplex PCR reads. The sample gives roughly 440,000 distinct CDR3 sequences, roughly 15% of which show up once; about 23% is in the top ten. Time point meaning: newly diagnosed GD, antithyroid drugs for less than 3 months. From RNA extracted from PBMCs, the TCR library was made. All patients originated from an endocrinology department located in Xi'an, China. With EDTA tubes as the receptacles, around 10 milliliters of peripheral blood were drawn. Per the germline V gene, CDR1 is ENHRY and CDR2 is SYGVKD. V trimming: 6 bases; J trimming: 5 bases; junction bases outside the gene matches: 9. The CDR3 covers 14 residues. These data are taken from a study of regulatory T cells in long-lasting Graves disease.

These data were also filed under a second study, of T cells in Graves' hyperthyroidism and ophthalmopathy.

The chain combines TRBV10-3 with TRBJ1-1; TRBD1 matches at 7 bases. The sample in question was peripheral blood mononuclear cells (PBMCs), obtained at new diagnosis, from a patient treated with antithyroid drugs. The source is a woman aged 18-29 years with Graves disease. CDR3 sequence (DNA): TGTGCCATCAGGAGGACAGGCGCTACAACTGAAGCTTTCTTT. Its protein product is CAIRRTGATTEAFF.